The clone carrying this T cell receptor (beta chain) occurred once. Which cohort a participant joined came from the clinical history participants gave. All recovered Cohort 3 donors got two negative PCRs, got clearance, or saw symptom resolution. Original processing notes: It was from reference gene primer amplification that nucleated cell counts were estimated. Profiled with immunoSEQ multiplex PCR; TCRdb holds only in-frame clones, not every one. Clone size and V and J calls were adopted from that table, with D and trimming inferred from the DNA. In the table there are around 310,000 clones, under 90% of which are singletons. V shed 2 bases, J shed 1 base, and the junction held 4 bases outside the gene matches. Germline assignment: CDR1 LGHDT and CDR2 YNNKEL (reference sequence). This CDR3 contains 17 residues. This record belongs to a study of blood T cell repertoires in COVID-19.

The sequencing sample was made of PBMCs or T cells enriched from blood (not recorded which). The V and J genes are TRBV3-1 (or the pseudogene TRBV3-2) and TRBJ2-5; 13 bases fit TRBD2. The TCR originated in a woman aged 25 to 39 who had recovered from COVID-19. The CDR3 DNA sequence: TGTGCCAGCAGCCAAACTAGCGGGAGGGCTATCCAAGAGACCCAGTACTTC. It yields the protein CASSQTSGRAIQETQYF.